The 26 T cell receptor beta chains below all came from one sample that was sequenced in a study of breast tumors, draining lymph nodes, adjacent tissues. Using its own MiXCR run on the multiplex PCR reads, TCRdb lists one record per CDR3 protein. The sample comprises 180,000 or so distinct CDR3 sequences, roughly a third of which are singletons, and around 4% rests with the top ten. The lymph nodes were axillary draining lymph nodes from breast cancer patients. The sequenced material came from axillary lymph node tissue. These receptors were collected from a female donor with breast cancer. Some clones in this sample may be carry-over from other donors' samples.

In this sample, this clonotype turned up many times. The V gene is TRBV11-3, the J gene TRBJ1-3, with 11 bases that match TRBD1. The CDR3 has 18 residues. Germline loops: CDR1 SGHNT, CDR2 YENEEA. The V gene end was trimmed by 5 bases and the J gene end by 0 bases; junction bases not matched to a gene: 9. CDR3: CASSLPRTGGPSGNTIYF. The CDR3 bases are TGTGCCAGCAGCCTGCCTCGGACAGGGGGCCCCTCTGGAAACACCATATATTTT.

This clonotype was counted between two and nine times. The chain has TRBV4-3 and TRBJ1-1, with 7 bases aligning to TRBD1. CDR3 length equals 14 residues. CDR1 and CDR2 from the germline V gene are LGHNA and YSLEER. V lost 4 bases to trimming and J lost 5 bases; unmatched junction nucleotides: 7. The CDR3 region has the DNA TGCGCCAGCAGCCTGTCTTCAGGGGGGACTGAAGCTTTCTTT. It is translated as CASSLSSGGTEAFF.

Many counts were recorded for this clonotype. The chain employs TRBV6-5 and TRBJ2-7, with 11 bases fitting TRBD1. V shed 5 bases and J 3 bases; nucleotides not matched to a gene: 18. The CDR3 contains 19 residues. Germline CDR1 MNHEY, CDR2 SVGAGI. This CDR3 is CASSPSGTGGRGGNYEQYF. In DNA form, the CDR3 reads TGTGCCAGCAGTCCCTCCGGGACAGGGGGTCGGGGGGGCAACTACGAGCAGTACTTC.

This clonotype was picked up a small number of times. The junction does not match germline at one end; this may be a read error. The CDR3 loop is CAISDGGGPRAF. In nucleotides, the CDR3 is TGTGCCATCAGTGACGGAGGCGGGCCCCGGGCGTTT. This sequence joins TRBV10-3 and TRBJ1-5; no clear D gene. CDR1 is ENHRY and CDR2 is SYGVKD in the germline V gene. The CDR3 has 12 residues.

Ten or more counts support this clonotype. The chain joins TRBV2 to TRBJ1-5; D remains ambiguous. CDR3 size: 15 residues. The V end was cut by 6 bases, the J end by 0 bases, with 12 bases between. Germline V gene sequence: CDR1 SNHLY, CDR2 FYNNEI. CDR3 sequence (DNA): TGTGCCAGCAGCTCAGACGGGAATAGCAATCAGCCCCAGCATTTT. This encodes CASSSDGNSNQPQHF. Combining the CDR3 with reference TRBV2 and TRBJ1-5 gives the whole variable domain EPEVTQTPSHQVTQMGQEVILRCVPISNHLYFYWYRQILGQKVEFLVSFYNNEISEKSEIFDDQFSVERPDGSNFTLKIRSTKLEDSAMYFCASSSDGNSNQPQHFGDGTRLSIL.

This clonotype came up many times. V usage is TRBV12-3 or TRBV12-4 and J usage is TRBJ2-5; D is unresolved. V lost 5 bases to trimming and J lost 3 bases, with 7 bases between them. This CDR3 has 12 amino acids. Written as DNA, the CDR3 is TGTGCCAGCAGTCTGATAGAAGAGACCCAGTACTTC. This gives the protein CASSLIEETQYF.

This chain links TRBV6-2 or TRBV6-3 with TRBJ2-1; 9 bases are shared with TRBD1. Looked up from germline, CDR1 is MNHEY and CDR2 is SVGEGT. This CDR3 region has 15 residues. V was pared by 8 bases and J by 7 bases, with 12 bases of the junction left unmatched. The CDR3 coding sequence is TGTGCCAGCCACCCGGGGACAGGGTATCGGAATGAGCAGTTCTTC. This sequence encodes CASHPGTGYRNEQFF.

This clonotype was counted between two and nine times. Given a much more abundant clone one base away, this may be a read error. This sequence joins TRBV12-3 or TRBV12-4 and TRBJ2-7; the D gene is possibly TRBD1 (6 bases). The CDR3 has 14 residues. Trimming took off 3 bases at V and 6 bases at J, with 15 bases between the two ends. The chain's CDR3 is CASSFSQGLSEQYF. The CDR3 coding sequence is TGTGCCAGCAGTTTCTCCCAGGGGCTCTCCGAGCAGTACTTC.

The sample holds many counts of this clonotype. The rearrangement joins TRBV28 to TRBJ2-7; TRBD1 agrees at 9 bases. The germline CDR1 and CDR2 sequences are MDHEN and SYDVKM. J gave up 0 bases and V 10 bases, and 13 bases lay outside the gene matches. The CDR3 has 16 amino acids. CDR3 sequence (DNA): TGTGCCACCAACCTAAGGGACAGGGAGAGCTCCTACGAGCAGTACTTC. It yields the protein CATNLRDRESSYEQYF.

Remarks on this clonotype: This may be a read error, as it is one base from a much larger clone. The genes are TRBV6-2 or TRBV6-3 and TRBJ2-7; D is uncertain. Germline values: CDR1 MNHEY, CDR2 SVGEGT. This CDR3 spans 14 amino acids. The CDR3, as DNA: TGTGCCAGCAGTAGCACCCTACGGACCTACGAGCAGTGCTTC. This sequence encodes CASSSTLRTYEQCF.

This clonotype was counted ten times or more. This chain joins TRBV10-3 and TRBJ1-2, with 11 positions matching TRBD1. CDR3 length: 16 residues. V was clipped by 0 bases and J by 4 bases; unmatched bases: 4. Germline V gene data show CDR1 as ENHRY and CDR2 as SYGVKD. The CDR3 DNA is TGTGCCATCAGTGAGTCGGGGGACAGGGGGTCCTATGGCTACACCTTC. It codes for CAISESGDRGSYGYTF.

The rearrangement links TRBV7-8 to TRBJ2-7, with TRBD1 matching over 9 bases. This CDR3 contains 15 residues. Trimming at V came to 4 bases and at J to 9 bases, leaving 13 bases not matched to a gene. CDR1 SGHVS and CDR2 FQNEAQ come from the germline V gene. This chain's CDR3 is CASSYPGQGFPVQYF. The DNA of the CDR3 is TGTGCCAGCAGCTACCCGGGACAGGGTTTCCCGGTGCAGTACTTC. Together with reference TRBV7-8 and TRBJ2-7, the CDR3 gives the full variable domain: GAGVSQSPRYKVAKRGQDVALRCDPISGHVSLFWYQQALGQGPEFLTYFQNEAQLDKSGLPSDRFFAERPEGSVSTLKIQRTQQEDSAVYLCASSYPGQGFPVQYFGPGTRLTVT.

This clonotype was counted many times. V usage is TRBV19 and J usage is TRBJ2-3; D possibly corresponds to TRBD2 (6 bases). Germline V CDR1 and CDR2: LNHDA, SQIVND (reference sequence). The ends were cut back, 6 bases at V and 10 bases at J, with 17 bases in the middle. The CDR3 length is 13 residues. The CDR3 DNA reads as TGTGCCAGTAGCCTTGGATGGGGGGATCCGCAGTATTTT. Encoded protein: CASSLGWGDPQYF.

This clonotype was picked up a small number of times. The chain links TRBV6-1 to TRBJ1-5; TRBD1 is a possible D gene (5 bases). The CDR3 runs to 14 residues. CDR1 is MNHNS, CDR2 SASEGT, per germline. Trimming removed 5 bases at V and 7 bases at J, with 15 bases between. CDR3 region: CASSQGRAKQPQHF. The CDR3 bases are TGTGCCAGCAGTCAGGGCAGGGCGAAGCAGCCCCAGCATTTT.

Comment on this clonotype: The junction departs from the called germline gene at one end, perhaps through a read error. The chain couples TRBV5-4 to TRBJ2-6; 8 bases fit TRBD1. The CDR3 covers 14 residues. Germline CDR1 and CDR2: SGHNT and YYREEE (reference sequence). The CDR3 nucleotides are TGTGCCAGCAGCAAGGGACAGGCGGCGAACACTGAAGCTTTC. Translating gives CASSKGQAANTEAF.

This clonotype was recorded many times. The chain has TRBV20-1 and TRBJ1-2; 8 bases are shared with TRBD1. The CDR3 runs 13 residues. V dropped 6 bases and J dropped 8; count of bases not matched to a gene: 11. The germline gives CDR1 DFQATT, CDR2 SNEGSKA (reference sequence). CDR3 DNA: TGCAGTGCCCGGGACAGGCCTTCGGAGGGCTACACCTTC. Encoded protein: CSARDRPSEGYTF.

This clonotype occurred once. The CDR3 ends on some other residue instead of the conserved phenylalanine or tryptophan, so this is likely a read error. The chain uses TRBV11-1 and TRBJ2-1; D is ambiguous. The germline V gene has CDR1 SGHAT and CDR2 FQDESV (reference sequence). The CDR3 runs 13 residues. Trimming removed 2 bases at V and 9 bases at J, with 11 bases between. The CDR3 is CASSLYSRAEQFV. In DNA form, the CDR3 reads TGTGCCAGCAGCTTATACTCCCGAGCTGAGCAGTTCGTC.

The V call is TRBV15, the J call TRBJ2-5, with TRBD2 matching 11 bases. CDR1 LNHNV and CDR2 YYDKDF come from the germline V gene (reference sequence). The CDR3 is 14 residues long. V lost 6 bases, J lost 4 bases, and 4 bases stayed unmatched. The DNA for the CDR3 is TGTGCCACCAGGAGACTAGCGGGACTAGAGACCCAGTACTTC. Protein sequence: CATRRLAGLETQYF.

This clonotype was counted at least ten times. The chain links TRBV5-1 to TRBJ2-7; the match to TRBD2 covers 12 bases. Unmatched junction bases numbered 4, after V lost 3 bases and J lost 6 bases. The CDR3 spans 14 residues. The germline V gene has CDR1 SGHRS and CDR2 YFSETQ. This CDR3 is CASSSGLAGREQYF. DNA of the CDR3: TGCGCCAGCAGCTCGGGACTAGCGGGTCGCGAGCAGTACTTC.

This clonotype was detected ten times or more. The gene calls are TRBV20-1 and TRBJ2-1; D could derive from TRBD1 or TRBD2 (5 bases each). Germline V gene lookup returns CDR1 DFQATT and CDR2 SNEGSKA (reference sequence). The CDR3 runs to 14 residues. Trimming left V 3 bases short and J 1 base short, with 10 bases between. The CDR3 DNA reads TGCAGTGCTAGTTTTGAGGGGTCCTACAATGAGCAGTTCTTC. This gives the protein CSASFEGSYNEQFF.

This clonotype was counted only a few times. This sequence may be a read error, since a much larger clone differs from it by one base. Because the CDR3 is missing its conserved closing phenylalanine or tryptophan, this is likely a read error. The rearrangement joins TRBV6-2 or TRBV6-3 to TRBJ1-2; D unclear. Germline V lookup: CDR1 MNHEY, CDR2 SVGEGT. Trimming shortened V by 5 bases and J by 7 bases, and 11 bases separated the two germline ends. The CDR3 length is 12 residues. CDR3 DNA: TGTGCCAGCAGTGAAGTGAGGGCTGGCTACACCCTC. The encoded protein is CASSEVRAGYTL.

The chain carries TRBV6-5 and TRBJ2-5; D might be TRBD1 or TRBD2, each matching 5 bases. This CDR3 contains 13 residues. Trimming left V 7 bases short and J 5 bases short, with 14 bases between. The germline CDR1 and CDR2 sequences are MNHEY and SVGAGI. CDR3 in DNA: TGTGCCAGCACCCACGCCGAGGGGGAGACCCAGTACTTC. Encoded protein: CASTHAEGETQYF.

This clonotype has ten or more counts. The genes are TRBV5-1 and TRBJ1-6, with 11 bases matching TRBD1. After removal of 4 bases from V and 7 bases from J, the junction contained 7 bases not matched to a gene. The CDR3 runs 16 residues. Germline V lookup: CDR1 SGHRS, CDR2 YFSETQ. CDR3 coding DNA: TGCGCCAGCAGCATAGGACAGGGGGCCGAAAATTCACCCCTCCACTTT. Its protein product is CASSIGQGAENSPLHF.

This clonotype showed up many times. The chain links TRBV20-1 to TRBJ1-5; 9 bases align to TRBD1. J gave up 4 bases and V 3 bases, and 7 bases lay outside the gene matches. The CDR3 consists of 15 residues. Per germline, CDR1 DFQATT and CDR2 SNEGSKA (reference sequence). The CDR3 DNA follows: TGCAGTGCTAGGGATACCGGGACAGGGAATCAGCCCCAGCATTTT. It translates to CSARDTGTGNQPQHF.

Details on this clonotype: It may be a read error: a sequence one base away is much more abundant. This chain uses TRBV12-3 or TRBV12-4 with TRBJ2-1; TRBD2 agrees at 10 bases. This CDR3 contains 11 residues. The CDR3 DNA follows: TGTGCCAGCAGTATCGGACTAGCGGAACTCTTC. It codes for CASSIGLAELF.

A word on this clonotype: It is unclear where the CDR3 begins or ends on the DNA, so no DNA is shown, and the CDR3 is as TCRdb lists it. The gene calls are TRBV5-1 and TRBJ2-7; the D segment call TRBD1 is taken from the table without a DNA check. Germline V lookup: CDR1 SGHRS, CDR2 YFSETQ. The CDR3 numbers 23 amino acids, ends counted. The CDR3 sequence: CASSLDLYLCASSTGWGSYEQYF.